The 20 T cell receptor beta chains given below trace back to one sample, sequenced in a study of response to subunit inactivated influenza vaccine (dated by TCRdb to between 2017 and 2018). The library was generated by RT-PCR. Sequencing was carried out with an Illumina HiSeq 2500. TCRdb trimmed the raw reads at Q25, called clones with MiXCR and kept productive beta chains. Rows with one shared CDR3 protein collapse into an entry with the most common genes and DNA. Recorded for this sample are about 780,000 distinct CDR3 sequences; around 20% of them occurred a single time. Clones ranked in the top ten supply about a tenth of the sample. Material: PBMCs from blood, obtained around 5 days after vaccination. The receptors were gathered from a man aged 50 to 60 who received an inactivated influenza vaccine. Donor details come from another sample of the same person, matched by shared clones.

The chain combines TRBV20-1 with TRBJ2-1; no definite D call. Germline-derived CDR1 and CDR2 are DFQATT and SNEGSKA (reference sequence). This CDR3 is built from 12 residues. Trimming removed 4 bases from V and 5 bases from J, with 9 bases in between. CDR3 amino acids: CSAKPEHNEQFF. DNA for the CDR3: TGCAGTGCTAAGCCGGAGCACAATGAGCAGTTCTTC.

V gene TRBV14 combines with J gene TRBJ2-7, with TRBD1 identical over 10 bases. The CDR3 runs 13 residues. The germline V gene has CDR1 SGHDN and CDR2 FVKESK. The V and J ends lost 4 bases and 6 bases, in that order; junction bases with no gene match: 3. The CDR3 reads CASSRDRGTEQYF. The DNA for the CDR3 is TGTGCCAGCAGCCGGGACAGGGGAACCGAGCAGTACTTC.

The sample holds a few counts of this clonotype. The chain uses TRBV20-1 and TRBJ2-7; 8 bases are a match to TRBD1. The CDR3 covers 15 residues. Trimming removed 2 bases from V and 6 bases from J; junction bases left unmatched: 12. Germline assignment: CDR1 DFQATT and CDR2 SNEGSKA (reference sequence). CDR3: CSARYAQGAPSEQYF. The CDR3 DNA follows: TGCAGTGCTAGATATGCTCAGGGGGCTCCCTCCGAGCAGTACTTC.

This clonotype was picked up a small number of times. The chain couples TRBV10-3 to TRBJ2-6; D is tentatively TRBD1 or TRBD2 (6 bases each). Germline CDR1 ENHRY, CDR2 SYGVKD. Deletions cut 7 bases from V and 4 bases from J, with 20 bases between. This CDR3 spans 17 amino acids. CDR3 sequence reads: CAIKGGTFQNGANVLTF. In nucleotides, the CDR3 is TGTGCCATCAAAGGCGGGACATTTCAGAACGGGGCCAACGTCCTGACTTTC.

The chain recombines TRBV5-4 with TRBJ2-2; D is perhaps TRBD1 (6 bases). The ends were cut back, 10 bases at V and 3 bases at J, with 13 bases in the middle. Germline assignment: CDR1 SGHNT and CDR2 YYREEE (reference sequence). This CDR3 has 13 amino acids. CDR3 sequence (DNA): TGTGCCGGAACAGGGTTGGACACCGGGGAGCTGTTTTTT. Translation gives CAGTGLDTGELFF.

The V call is TRBV6-1, the J call TRBJ2-5; 7 bases fit TRBD2. The germline V gene encodes CDR1 MNHNS and CDR2 SASEGT. CDR3 size: 18 residues. V shed 5 bases and J 2 bases; nucleotides not matched to a gene: 17. CDR3 DNA sequence: TGTGCCAGCAGTCCCGCGGGGAGGGGCGGGGGACTACAAGAGACCCAGTACTTC. Its protein is CASSPAGRGGGLQETQYF.

V gene TRBV18 combines with J gene TRBJ2-1; D is perhaps TRBD1 (5 bases). Trimming pared 2 bases from V and 1 base from J, leaving 18 bases between. Germline V gene sequence: CDR1 KGHSH, CDR2 LQKENI. This CDR3 comprises 18 residues. The CDR3 DNA is TGTGCCAGCTCACCATCAGGGCAGGTAGTGGGGTCCTACAATGAGCAGTTCTTC. The encoded protein is CASSPSGQVVGSYNEQFF.

This chain connects TRBV7-2 to TRBJ2-2, with D unclear. CDR3 size: 14 residues. V was cut by 5 bases and J by 5 bases, with 12 bases left in between. From germline, CDR1 is SGHTA and CDR2 FQGNSA. The CDR3 DNA is TGTGCCAGCAGCCCCGCTCTAGTTACCGGGGAGCTGTTTTTT. As protein: CASSPALVTGELFF.

The chain uses TRBV15 and TRBJ2-3; D may correspond to TRBD1 or TRBD2 (7 bases each). The CDR3 is 16 residues long. The V and J ends lost 6 bases and 2 bases respectively, with 18 bases between them. Germline CDR1 is LNHNV and CDR2 is YYDKDF (reference sequence). The CDR3 region is CATRRTSKGATDTQYF. CDR3 sequence (DNA): TGTGCCACCAGAAGGACTAGTAAGGGGGCCACAGATACGCAGTATTTT.

The chain links TRBV4-3 to TRBJ1-3; 7 bases agree with TRBD1. This CDR3 is 18 amino acids long. V shed 0 bases, J shed 0 bases, and the junction held 8 bases outside the gene matches. The germline CDR1 and CDR2 sequences are LGHNA and YSLEER. In DNA, the CDR3 is TGCGCCAGCAGCCAAGAGGGACAGCCCCCACTCTCTGGAAACACCATATATTTT. It specifies CASSQEGQPPLSGNTIYF.

This clonotype has a handful of counts. The V and J genes are TRBV25-1 and TRBJ2-1, with D possibly called TRBD1 or TRBD2 (5 bases each). CDR1 MGHDK and CDR2 SYGVNS come from the germline V gene. The ends were cut back, 4 bases at V and 12 bases at J, with 19 bases in the middle. The CDR3 sequence is 14 residues long. The CDR3 sequence: CASSALTGPGGQFF. In nucleotides, the CDR3 is TGTGCCAGCAGTGCCCTAACGGGGCCTGGAGGGCAGTTCTTC.

This rearrangement joins TRBV10-3 to TRBJ2-4; D is unclear. V was clipped by 0 bases and J by 0 bases, with 9 bases between them. This CDR3 is 16 amino acids long. Germline V CDR1 and CDR2: ENHRY, SYGVKD. The chain's CDR3 is CAISESSELAKNIQYF. The CDR3 nucleotides read TGTGCCATCAGTGAGTCGTCCGAATTAGCCAAAAACATTCAGTACTTC.

V and J are TRBV12-3 or TRBV12-4 and TRBJ1-4; a weak D match, TRBD1 (5 bases). The CDR3 is made up of 14 amino acids. The V and J ends lost 3 bases and 7 bases respectively, with 12 bases between them. The CDR3 nucleotides are TGTGCCAGCAGTTTGGGGGGGAGGCGTGAAAAACTGTTTTTT. The encoded protein is CASSLGGRREKLFF.

A few counts support this clonotype. This chain joins TRBV12-3 or TRBV12-4 and TRBJ2-1; unclear D gene. This CDR3 region has 14 residues. The V gene lost 3 bases and the J gene lost 7 bases, with 13 bases spanning the gap. The DNA for the CDR3 is TGTGCCAGCAGTTTCTGGCAGGATAGAAATGAGCAGTTCTTC. Encoded protein: CASSFWQDRNEQFF.

This clonotype was observed many times. This chain connects TRBV5-1 to TRBJ2-1; TRBD1 aligns across 8 bases. From germline, CDR1 is SGHRS and CDR2 YFSETQ. The CDR3 runs 13 residues. V shed 4 bases and J 5 bases; nucleotides not matched to a gene: 2. CDR3 region: CASSPGGNNEQFF. The CDR3 bases are TGCGCCAGCAGCCCAGGGGGCAACAATGAGCAGTTCTTC. The full variable domain, completed using reference TRBV5-1 and TRBJ2-1, is KAGVTQTPRYLIKTRGQQVTLSCSPISGHRSVSWYQQTPGQGLQFLFEYFSETQRNKGNFPGRFSGRQFSNSRSEMNVSTLELGDSALYLCASSPGGNNEQFFGPGTRLTVL.

The rearrangement links TRBV11-2 to TRBJ1-2; D is perhaps TRBD1 (5 bases). The germline V gene encodes CDR1 SGHAT and CDR2 FQNNGV. The germline V and J ends were trimmed by 5 bases and 7 bases, with 17 bases remaining between them. The CDR3 is 14 residues long. The CDR3 sequence is CASSPDPGRSGYTF. DNA of the CDR3: TGTGCCAGCAGCCCCGATCCGGGACGGTCTGGCTACACCTTC.

This clonotype was picked up a small number of times. The chain employs TRBV6-2 or TRBV6-3 and TRBJ2-7, with TRBD1 matching over 7 bases. CDR1 and CDR2 (germline): MNHEY, SVGEGT. CDR3 length: 16 residues. V shed 0 bases and J 0 bases; nucleotides not matched to a gene: 5. CDR3 DNA: TGTGCCAGCAGTTACTCCGGGACAGCCCTCTCCTACGAGCAGTACTTC. Translated: CASSYSGTALSYEQYF.

The rearrangement joins TRBV6-2 or TRBV6-3 to TRBJ2-3; no reliable D call. V dropped 0 bases and J dropped 2 bases, with 6 bases sitting between them. The germline CDR1 and CDR2 sequences are MNHEY and SVGEGT. The CDR3 runs to 14 residues. This CDR3 is CASSYSRYTDTQYF. The CDR3 bases are TGTGCCAGCAGTTACTCAAGATACACAGATACGCAGTATTTT.

This clonotype has only a few counts. V and J are TRBV7-2 and TRBJ2-1, with 10 bases fitting TRBD2. The V gene end was trimmed by 5 bases and the J gene end by 7 bases; junction bases not matched to a gene: 8. This CDR3 spans 15 amino acids. Germline V gene data show CDR1 as SGHTA and CDR2 as FQGNSA. CDR3 sequence (DNA): TGTGCCAGCAGCGGGAGAGCTAGCGGGAGAAATGAGCAGTTCTTC. Protein: CASSGRASGRNEQFF.

This clonotype was recorded a few times. The junction and the germline gene differ at one end; a read error may be behind it. The CDR3 coding sequence is TGTGCCAGCAGCATAGCTGGCGGGGGGTACACAGATACGCAGTATTTT. This translates into CASSIAGGGYTDTQYF. This chain joins TRBV7-6 and TRBJ2-3; 8 bases are a match to TRBD2. The CDR3 length is 16 residues. Per the germline V gene, CDR1 is SGHVS and CDR2 is FNYEAQ.